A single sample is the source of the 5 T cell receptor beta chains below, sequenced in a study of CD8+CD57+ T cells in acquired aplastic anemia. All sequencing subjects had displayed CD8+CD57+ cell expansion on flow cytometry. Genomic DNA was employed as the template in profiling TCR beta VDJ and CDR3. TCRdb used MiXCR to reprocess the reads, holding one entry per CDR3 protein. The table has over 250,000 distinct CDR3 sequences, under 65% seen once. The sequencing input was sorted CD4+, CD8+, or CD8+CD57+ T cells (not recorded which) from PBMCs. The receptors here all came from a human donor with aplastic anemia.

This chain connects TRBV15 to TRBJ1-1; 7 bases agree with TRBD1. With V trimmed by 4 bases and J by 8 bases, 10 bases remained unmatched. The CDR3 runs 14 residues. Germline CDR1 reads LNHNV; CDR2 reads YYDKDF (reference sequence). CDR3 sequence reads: CATSKDRVVREAFF. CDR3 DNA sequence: TGTGCCACCAGCAAAGACAGGGTTGTTAGGGAAGCTTTCTTT.

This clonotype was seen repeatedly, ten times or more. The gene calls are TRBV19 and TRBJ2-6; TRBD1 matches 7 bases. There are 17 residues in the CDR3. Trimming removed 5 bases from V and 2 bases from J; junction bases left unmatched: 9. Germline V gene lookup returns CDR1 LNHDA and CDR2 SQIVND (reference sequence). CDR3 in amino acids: CASSLGIGQAGANVLTF. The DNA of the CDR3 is TGTGCCAGTAGTCTAGGGATAGGACAGGCTGGGGCCAACGTCCTGACTTTC.

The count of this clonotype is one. CDR3 region: CASSQVDPNSYEQYF. The DNA for the CDR3 is TGCGCCAGCAGCCAAGTGGACCCCAACTCCTACGAGCAGTACTTC. This sequence joins TRBV5-1 and TRBJ2-7; D is uncertain. V was shortened by 4 bases and J by 0 bases, with 14 bases between the two germline ends. Germline CDR1 is SGHRS and CDR2 is YFSETQ. There are 15 residues in the CDR3.

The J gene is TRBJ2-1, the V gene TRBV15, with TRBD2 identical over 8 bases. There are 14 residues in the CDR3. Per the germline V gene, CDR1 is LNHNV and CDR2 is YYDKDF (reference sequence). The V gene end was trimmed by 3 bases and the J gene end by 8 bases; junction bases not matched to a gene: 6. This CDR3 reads CATSSRGGRDEQFF. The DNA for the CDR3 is TGTGCCACCAGCAGTCGGGGGGGCCGCGATGAGCAGTTCTTC.

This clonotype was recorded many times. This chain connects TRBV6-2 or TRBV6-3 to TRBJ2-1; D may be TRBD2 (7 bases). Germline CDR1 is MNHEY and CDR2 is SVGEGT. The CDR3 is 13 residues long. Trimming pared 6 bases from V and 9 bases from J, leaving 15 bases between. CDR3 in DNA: TGTGCCAGCAGCCCGAGGGGGGGCAGTGAGCAGTTCTTC. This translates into CASSPRGGSEQFF.